Listed below are T cell receptor beta chains from one sample, sequenced in a study of regulatory T cells in long-lasting Graves disease. TCRdb used MiXCR to reprocess the multiplex PCR reads, holding one entry per CDR3 protein. The data contain roughly 520,000 distinct CDR3 sequences, approximately 12% of them singletons. These data are also associated with another study on T cells in Graves' hyperthyroidism and ophthalmopathy.

Sequences were derived from peripheral blood mononuclear cells (PBMCs), sampled at new diagnosis, from a patient treated with antithyroid drugs. Receptor source: a woman between 25 and 40 years old with Graves disease. CDR3s include the opening cysteine and the closing phenylalanine or tryptophan. The D gene is left open where the match is weak. Rows give clone size only sometimes, using once, few, many, or a class for an expanded clone.

many	TRBV6-1	.	TRBJ2-6	TGTGCCAGCAGTCCGCAGGGTGATGGGGCCAACGTCCTGACTTTC	CASSPQGDGANVLTF
many	TRBV28	.	TRBJ2-2	TGTGCCAGCAGTTCCTACGAGGGGAGGACCACCGGGGAGCTGTTTTTT	CASSSYEGRTTGELFF
few	TRBV4-2	.	TRBJ2-7	TGTGCCAGCAGCCAAGGGCTAGCATCCGAGCAGTACTTC	CASSQGLASEQYF
.	TRBV6-5	TRBD1	TRBJ2-1	TGTGCCAGCAGTTCCACAGGGGGCGCTTGGGATGAGCAGTTCTTC	CASSSTGGAWDEQFF
.	TRBV18	.	TRBJ1-1	TGTGCCAGCTCACCCCCGCCGGTTTTTAGTACTGAAGCTTTCTTT	CASSPPPVFSTEAFF
.	TRBV30	.	TRBJ2-1	TGTGCCTGGAGTGTATTGTATGCGACGCCGAACAATGAGCAGTTCTTC	CAWSVLYATPNNEQFF
many	TRBV20-1	.	TRBJ1-2	TGCAGTGCCGGGGGGGGCGGCTATGGCTACACCTTC	CSAGGGGYGYTF
.	TRBV5-5	.	TRBJ2-7	TGTGCCAGCAGCTCCCGGGTCCCGGAGCAGTACTTC	CASSSRVPEQYF
many	TRBV7-8	.	TRBJ2-5	TGTGCCAGCAGACGTAACTTGTTAGAGACCCAGTACTTC	CASRRNLLETQYF
many	TRBV7-2	TRBD2	TRBJ2-7	TGTGCCAGCAGCCGCGAGCGACTAGCGGGAGAAGGATCCTACGAGCAGTACTTC	CASSRERLAGEGSYEQYF